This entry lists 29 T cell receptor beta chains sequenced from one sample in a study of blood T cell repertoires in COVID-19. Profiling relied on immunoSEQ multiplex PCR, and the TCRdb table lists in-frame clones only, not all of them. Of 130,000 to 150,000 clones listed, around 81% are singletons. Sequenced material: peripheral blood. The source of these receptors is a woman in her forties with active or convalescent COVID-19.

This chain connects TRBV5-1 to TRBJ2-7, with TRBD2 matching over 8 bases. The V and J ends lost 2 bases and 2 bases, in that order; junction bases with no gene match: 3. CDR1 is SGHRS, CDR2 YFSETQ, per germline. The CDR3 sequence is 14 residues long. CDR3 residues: CASSLAGDPYEQYF. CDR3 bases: TGCGCCAGCAGCTTAGCGGGGGATCCCTACGAGCAGTACTTC.

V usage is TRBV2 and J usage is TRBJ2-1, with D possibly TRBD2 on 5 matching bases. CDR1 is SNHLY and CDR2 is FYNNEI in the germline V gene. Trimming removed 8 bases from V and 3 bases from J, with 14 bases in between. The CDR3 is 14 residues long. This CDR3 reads CASGEPRDYNEQFF. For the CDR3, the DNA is TGTGCCAGCGGGGAGCCCCGAGACTACAATGAGCAGTTCTTC.

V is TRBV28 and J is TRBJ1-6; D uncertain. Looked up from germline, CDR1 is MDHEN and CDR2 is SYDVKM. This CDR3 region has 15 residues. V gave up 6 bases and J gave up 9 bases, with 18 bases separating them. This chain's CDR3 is CASSRETPRGSPLHF. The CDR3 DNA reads TGTGCCAGCAGCCGCGAGACCCCCCGGGGTTCACCCCTCCACTTT. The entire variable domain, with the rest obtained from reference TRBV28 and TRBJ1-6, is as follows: DVKVTQSSRYLVKRTGEKVFLECVQDMDHENMFWYRQDPGLGLRLIYFSYDVKMKEKGDIPEGYSVSREKKERFSLILESASTNQTSMYLCASSRETPRGSPLHFGNGTRLTVT.

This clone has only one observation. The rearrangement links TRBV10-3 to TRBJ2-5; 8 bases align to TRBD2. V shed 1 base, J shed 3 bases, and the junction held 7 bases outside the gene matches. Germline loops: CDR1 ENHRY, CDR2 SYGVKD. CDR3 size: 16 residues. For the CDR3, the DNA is TGTGCCATCAGTGAGTTTACACCGGGACTAGAAGAGACCCAGTACTTC. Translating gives CAISEFTPGLEETQYF.

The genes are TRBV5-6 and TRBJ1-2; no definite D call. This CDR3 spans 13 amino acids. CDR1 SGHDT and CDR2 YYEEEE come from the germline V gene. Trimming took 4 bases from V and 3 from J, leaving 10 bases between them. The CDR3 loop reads CASSPGDYYGYTF. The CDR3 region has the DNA TGTGCCAGCAGCCCCGGGGATTACTATGGCTACACCTTC.

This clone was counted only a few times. CDR3 bases: TGTGCCAGCAGTTTCCAAAACACTGAAGCTTTCTTT. It is translated as CASSFQNTEAFF. The gene calls are TRBV6-6 and TRBJ1-1; D remains unclear. CDR3 size: 12 residues. Trimming took 4 bases from V and 2 from J, leaving 5 bases between them. Germline CDR1 MNHNY, CDR2 SVGAGI (reference sequence).

The CDR3 here is CASSLIWPGAYGYTF. CDR3 nucleotides: TGTGCCAGCAGTTTAATTTGGCCAGGCGCCTATGGCTACACCTTC. V and J are TRBV27 and TRBJ1-2; D gene ambiguous. With 2 bases removed from V and 4 bases from J, the gap between germline ends came to 14 bases. Germline CDR1 and CDR2: MNHEY and SMNVEV (reference sequence). The CDR3 is 15 residues long.

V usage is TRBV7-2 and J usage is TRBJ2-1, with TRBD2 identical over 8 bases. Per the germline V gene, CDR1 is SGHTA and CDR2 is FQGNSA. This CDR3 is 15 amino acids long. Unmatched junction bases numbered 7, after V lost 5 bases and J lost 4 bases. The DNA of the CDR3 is TGTGCCAGCAGCAATAGCGGGGAGACTTACAATGAGCAGTTCTTC. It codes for CASSNSGETYNEQFF. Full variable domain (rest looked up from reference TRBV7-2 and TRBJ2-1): GAGVSQSPSNKVTEKGKDVELRCDPISGHTALYWYRQSLGQGLEFLIYFQGNSAPDKSGLPSDRFSAERTGGSVSTLTIQRTQQEDSAVYLCASSNSGETYNEQFFGPGTRLTVL.

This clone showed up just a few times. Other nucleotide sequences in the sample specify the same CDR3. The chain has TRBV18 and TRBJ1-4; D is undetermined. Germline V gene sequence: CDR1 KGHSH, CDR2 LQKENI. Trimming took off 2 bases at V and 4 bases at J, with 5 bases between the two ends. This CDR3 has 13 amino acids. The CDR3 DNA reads TGTGCCAGCTCACCAGGGCTTAATGAAAAACTGTTTTTT. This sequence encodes CASSPGLNEKLFF. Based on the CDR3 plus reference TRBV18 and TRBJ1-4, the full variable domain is NAGVMQNPRHLVRRRGQEARLRCSPMKGHSHVYWYRQLPEEGLKFMVYLQKENIIDESGMPKERFSAEFPKEGPSILRIQQVVRGDSAAYFCASSPGLNEKLFFGSGTQLSVL.

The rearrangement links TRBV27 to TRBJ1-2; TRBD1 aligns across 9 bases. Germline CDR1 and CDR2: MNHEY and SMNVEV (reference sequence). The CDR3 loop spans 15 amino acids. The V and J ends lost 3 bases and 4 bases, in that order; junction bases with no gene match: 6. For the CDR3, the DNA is TGTGCCAGCAGTTTGTCACCACAGGGGGCCTATGGCTACACCTTC. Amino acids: CASSLSPQGAYGYTF.

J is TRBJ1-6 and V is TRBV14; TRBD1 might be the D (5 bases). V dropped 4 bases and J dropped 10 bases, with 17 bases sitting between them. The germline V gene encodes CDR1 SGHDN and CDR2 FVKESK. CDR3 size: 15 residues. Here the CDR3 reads CASSLRPSGGSPLHF. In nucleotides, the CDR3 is TGTGCCAGCAGCCTTCGGCCATCCGGGGGGTCACCCCTCCACTTT.

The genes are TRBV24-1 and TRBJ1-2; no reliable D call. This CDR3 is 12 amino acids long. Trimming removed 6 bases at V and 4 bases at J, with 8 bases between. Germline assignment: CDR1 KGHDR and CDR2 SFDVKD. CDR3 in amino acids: CATSPSGYGYTF. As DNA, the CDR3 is TGTGCCACCAGTCCGAGTGGCTATGGCTACACCTTC.

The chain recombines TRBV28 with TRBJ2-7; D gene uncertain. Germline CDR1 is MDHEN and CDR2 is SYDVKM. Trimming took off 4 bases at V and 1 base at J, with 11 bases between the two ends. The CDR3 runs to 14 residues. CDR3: CASSSYPLSYEQYF. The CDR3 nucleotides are TGTGCCAGCAGTTCCTACCCCCTTTCCTACGAGCAGTACTTC.

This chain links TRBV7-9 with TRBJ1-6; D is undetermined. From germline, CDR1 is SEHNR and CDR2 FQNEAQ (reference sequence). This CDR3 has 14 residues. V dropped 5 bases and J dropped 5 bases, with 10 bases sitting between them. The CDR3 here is CASSPGWDNSPLHF. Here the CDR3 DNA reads TGTGCCAGCAGCCCAGGTTGGGATAATTCACCCCTCCACTTT.

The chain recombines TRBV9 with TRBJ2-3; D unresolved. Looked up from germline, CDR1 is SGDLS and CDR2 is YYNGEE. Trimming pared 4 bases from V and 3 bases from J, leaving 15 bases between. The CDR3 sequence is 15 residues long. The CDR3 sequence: CASSLTGHGTDTQYF. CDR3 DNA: TGTGCCAGCAGCCTCACGGGTCATGGTACAGATACGCAGTATTTT.

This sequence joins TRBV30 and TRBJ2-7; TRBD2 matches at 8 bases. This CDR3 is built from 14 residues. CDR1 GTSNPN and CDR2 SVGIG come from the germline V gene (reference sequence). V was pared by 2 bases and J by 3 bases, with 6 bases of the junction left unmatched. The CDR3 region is CAWSPGGGGYEQYF. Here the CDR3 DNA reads TGTGCCTGGAGTCCCGGGGGGGGAGGCTACGAGCAGTACTTC.

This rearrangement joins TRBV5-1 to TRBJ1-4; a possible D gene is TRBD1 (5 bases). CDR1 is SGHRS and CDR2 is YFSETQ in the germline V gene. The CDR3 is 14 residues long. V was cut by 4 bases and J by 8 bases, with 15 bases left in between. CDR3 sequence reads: CASSQDSRKEKLFF. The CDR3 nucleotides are TGCGCCAGCAGCCAAGACAGCCGTAAGGAAAAACTGTTTTTT.

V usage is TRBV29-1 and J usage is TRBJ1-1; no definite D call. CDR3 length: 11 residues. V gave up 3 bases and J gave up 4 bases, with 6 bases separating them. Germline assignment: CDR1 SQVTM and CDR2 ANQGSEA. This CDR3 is CSVDSGTEAFF. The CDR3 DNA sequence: TGCAGCGTTGACTCGGGCACTGAAGCTTTCTTT.

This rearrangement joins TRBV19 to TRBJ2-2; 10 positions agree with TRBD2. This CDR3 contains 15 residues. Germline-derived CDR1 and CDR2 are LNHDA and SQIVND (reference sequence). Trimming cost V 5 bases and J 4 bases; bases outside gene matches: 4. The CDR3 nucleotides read TGTGCCAGTAGTGGGAGCGGGAGGGCCACCGGGGAGCTGTTTTTT. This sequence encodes CASSGSGRATGELFF.

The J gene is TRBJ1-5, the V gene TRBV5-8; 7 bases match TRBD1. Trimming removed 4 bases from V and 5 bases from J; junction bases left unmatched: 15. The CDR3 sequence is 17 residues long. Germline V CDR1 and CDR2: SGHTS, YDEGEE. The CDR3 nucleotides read TGTGCCAGCAGCCCAGCCCTACCGAGACAGGGTTATCAGCCCCAGCATTTT. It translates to CASSPALPRQGYQPQHF.

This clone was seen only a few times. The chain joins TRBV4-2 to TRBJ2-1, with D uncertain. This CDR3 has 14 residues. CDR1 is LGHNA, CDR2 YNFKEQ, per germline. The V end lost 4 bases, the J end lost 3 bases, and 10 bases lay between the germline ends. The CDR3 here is CASSRYAIYNEQFF. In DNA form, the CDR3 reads TGTGCCAGCAGCCGATACGCGATCTACAATGAGCAGTTCTTC.

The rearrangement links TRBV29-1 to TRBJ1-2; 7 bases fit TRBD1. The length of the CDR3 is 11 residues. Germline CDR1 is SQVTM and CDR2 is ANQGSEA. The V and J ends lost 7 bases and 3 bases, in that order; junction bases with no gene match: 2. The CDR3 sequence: CSEGQDYGYTF. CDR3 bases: TGCAGCGAAGGACAGGACTATGGCTACACCTTC.

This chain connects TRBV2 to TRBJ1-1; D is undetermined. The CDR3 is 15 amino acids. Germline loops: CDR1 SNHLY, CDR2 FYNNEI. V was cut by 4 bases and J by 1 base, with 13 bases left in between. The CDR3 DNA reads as TGTGCCAGCAGTGGGGGAAGGGAGAAGAACACTGAAGCTTTCTTT. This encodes CASSGGREKNTEAFF.

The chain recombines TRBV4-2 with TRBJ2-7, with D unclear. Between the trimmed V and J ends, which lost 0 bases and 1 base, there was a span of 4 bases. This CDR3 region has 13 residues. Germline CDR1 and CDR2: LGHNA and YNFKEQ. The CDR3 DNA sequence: TGTGCCAGCAGCCAAGATCGGTCCTACGAGCAGTACTTC. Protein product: CASSQDRSYEQYF.

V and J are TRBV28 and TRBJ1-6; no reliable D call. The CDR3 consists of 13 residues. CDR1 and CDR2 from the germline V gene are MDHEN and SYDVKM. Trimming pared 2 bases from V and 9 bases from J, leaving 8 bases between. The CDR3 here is CASSLLVFSPLHF. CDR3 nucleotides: TGTGCCAGCAGTTTACTCGTCTTTTCACCCCTCCACTTT.

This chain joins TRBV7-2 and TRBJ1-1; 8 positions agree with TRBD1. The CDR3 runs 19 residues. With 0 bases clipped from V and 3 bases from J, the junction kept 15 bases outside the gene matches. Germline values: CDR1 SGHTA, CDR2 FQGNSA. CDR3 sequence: CASSLARGQANPRDTEAFF. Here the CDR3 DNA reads TGTGCCAGCAGCTTAGCGCGGGGACAGGCAAACCCTAGAGACACTGAAGCTTTCTTT.

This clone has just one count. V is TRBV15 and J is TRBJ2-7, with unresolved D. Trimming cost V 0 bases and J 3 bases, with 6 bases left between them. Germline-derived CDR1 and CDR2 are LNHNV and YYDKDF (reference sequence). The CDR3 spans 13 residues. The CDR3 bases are TGTGCCACCAGCAGAGACCCGGGCTACGAGCAGTACTTC. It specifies CATSRDPGYEQYF. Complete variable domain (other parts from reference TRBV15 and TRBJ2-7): DAMVIQNPRYQVTQFGKPVTLSCSQTLNHNVMYWYQQKSSQAPKLLFHYYDKDFNNEADTPDNFQSRRPNTSFCFLDIRSPGLGDTAMYLCATSRDPGYEQYFGPGTRLTVT.

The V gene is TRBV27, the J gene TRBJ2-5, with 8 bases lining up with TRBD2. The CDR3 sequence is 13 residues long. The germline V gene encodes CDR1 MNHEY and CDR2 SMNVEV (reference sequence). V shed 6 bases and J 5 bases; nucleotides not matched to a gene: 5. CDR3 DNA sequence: TGTGCCAGCAGCCCCCGGGGGGGGGAGACCCAGTACTTC. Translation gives CASSPRGGETQYF.

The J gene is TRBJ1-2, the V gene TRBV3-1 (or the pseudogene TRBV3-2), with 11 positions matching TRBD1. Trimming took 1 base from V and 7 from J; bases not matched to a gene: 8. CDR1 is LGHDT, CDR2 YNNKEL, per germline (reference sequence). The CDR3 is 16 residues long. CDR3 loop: CASSQAGTGGLGGYTF. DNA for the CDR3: TGTGCCAGCAGCCAAGCCGGGACAGGGGGGCTGGGTGGCTACACCTTC.